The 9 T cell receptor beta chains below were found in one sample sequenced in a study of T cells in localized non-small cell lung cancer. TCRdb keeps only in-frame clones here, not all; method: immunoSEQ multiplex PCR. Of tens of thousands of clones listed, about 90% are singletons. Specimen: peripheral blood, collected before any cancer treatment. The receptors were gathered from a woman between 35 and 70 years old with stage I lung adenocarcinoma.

Here the CDR3 reads CAARGDYGYTF. CDR3 nucleotide sequence: TGTGCCGCTAGGGGCGACTATGGCTACACCTTC. The V call is TRBV6-6, the J call TRBJ1-2; perhaps TRBD1 as D (5 bases). Germline V gene lookup returns CDR1 MNHNY and CDR2 SVGAGI (reference sequence). The CDR3 extends over 11 amino acids. V lost 11 bases and J lost 3, with 10 bases in between.

This chain's CDR3 is CASSFGPGNTEAFF. CDR3 DNA sequence: TGTGCCAGCAGCTTCGGACCCGGCAACACTGAAGCTTTCTTT. This chain connects TRBV11-3 to TRBJ1-1; D gene unclear. CDR3 length: 14 residues. V lost 3 bases to trimming and J lost 2 bases, with 10 bases between them. Germline CDR1 is SGHNT and CDR2 is YENEEA.

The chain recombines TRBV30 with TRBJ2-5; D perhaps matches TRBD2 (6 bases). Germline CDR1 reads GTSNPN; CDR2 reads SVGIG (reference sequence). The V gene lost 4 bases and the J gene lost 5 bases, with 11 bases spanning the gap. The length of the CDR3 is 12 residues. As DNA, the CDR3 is TGTGCCTGGAAGGCAGGGAGGGAGACCCAGTACTTC. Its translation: CAWKAGRETQYF.

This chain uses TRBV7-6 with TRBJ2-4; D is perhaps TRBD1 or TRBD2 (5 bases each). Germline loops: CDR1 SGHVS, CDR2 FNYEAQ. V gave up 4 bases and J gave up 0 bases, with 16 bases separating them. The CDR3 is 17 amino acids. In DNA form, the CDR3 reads TGTGCCAGCAGCTCAGGGACGGGAAGCCTAGCCAAAAACATTCAGTACTTC. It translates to CASSSGTGSLAKNIQYF.

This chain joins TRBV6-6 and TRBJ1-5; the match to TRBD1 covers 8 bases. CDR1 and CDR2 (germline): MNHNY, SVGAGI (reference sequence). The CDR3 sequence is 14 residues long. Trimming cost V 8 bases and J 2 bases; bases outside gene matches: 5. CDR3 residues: CASGDRGGNQPQHF. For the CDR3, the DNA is TGTGCCAGCGGTGACAGGGGTGGCAATCAGCCCCAGCATTTT.

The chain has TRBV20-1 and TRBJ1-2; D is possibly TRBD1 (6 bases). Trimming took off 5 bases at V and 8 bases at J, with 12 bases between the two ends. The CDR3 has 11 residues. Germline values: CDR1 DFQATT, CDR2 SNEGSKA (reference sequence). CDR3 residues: CSAFSGDGYTF. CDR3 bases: TGCAGTGCTTTTTCAGGGGACGGCTACACCTTC.

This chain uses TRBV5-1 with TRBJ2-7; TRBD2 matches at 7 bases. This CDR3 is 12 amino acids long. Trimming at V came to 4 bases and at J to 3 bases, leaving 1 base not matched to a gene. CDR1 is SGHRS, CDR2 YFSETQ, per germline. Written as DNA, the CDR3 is TGCGCCAGCAGCAGGGAGGGCTACGAGCAGTACTTC. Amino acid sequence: CASSREGYEQYF.

The CDR3 nucleotides read TGTGCCTGGAGTACGGGACTAGAGGCATCCGAGCAGTACTTC. It specifies CAWSTGLEASEQYF. This chain uses TRBV30 with TRBJ2-7, with 8 bases that match TRBD2. This CDR3 comprises 14 residues. V lost 2 bases, J lost 6 bases, and 9 bases stayed unmatched. Germline V CDR1 and CDR2: GTSNPN, SVGIG (reference sequence).

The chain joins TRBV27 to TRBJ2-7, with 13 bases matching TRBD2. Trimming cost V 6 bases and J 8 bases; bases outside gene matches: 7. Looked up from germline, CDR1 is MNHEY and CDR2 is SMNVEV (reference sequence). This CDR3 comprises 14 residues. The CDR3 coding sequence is TGTGCCAGCAGCCGAGGACTAGCGGGGGACCAGCAGTACTTC. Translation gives CASSRGLAGDQQYF.